This passage covers 23 T cell receptor beta chains from one sample sequenced in a study of blood T cell repertoires in COVID-19. The data were produced by immunoSEQ multiplex PCR, yet TCRdb's version contains in-frame clones alone and is incomplete. The top ten hold 5.5% to 6.5% of the sample, which has 200,000 to 250,000 clones, about 86% seen once. The sample taken for sequencing was peripheral blood. The receptors originated from a man in his fifties or sixties with acute or convalescent COVID-19.

V gene TRBV25-1 combines with J gene TRBJ2-5, with D perhaps matching TRBD2 (7 bases). V was cut by 0 bases and J by 4 bases, with 18 bases left in between. Germline V lookup: CDR1 MGHDK, CDR2 SYGVNS. The CDR3 is made up of 17 amino acids. The DNA for the CDR3 is TGTGCCAGCAGTGAATATATCACGCTTAGGGGGGGAGAGACCCAGTACTTC. Its protein product is CASSEYITLRGGETQYF. Full variable domain (remainder filled in from reference TRBV25-1 and TRBJ2-5): EADIYQTPRYLVIGTGKKITLECSQTMGHDKMYWYQQDPGMELHLIHYSYGVNSTEKGDLSSESTVSRIRTEHFPLTLESARPSHTSQYLCASSEYITLRGGETQYFGPGTRLLVL.

The chain joins TRBV6-5 to TRBJ1-1, with D maybe TRBD1 (6 bases). The germline CDR1 and CDR2 sequences are MNHEY and SVGAGI. V lost 6 bases and J 2 bases, leaving 16 bases between the germline ends. CDR3 size: 15 residues. Written as DNA, the CDR3 is TGTGCCAGCAGGGGGGCCATTACAGTCAACACTGAAGCTTTCTTT. This sequence encodes CASRGAITVNTEAFF.

V usage is TRBV15 and J usage is TRBJ2-3; tentatively, D is TRBD2 (7 bases). The length of the CDR3 is 15 residues. Germline CDR1 is LNHNV and CDR2 is YYDKDF (reference sequence). V was shortened by 5 bases and J by 6 bases, with 18 bases between the two germline ends. CDR3 nucleotides: TGTGCCACCAGCCCCCTGGGCAGGGGAGGGGATACGCAGTATTTT. This codes for CATSPLGRGGDTQYF.

V usage is TRBV5-4 and J usage is TRBJ2-7, with D possibly being TRBD1 (6 bases). This CDR3 is 13 amino acids long. Trimming took off 3 bases at V and 4 bases at J, with 11 bases between the two ends. The germline CDR1 and CDR2 sequences are SGHNT and YYREEE (reference sequence). The CDR3 region is CASSSRDKYEQYF. The CDR3 coding sequence is TGTGCCAGCAGCTCCCGGGACAAATACGAGCAGTACTTC. The full variable domain, with the rest looked up from reference TRBV5-4 and TRBJ2-7, is ETGVTQSPTHLIKTRGQQVTLRCSSQSGHNTVSWYQQALGQGPQFIFQYYREEENGRGNFPPRFSGLQFPNYSSELNVNALELDDSALYLCASSSRDKYEQYFGPGTRLTVT.

This rearrangement joins TRBV21-1 to TRBJ2-3; TRBD2, the D gene given by the table, was not confirmed from the DNA. TRBV21-1 is a pseudogene segment. The CDR3 is made up of 17 amino acids. This CDR3 is CASSKWSSGSPPDTQYF. The DNA for the CDR3 is TGTGCCAGCAGCAAATGGTCTAGCGGTTCTCCCCCAGATACGCAGTATTTT.

The genes are TRBV29-1 and TRBJ2-5; D is uncertain. This CDR3 contains 13 residues. Germline V gene sequence: CDR1 SQVTM, CDR2 ANQGSEA. Trimming took off 7 bases at V and 5 bases at J, with 17 bases between the two ends. The CDR3 DNA reads TGCAGCGGGCAGCCCGTGGCCGGGGAGACCCAGTACTTC. Protein product: CSGQPVAGETQYF.

The CDR3 is CASSQVHTGTEAFF. In DNA, the CDR3 is TGCGCCAGCAGCCAGGTACACACGGGCACTGAAGCTTTCTTT. The rearrangement links TRBV4-1 to TRBJ1-1; no reliable D call. The germline V gene encodes CDR1 MGHRA and CDR2 YSYEKL. This CDR3 comprises 14 residues. Trimming shortened V by 3 bases and J by 4 bases, and 12 bases separated the two germline ends.

The chain recombines TRBV3-1 (or the pseudogene TRBV3-2) with TRBJ2-5; 7 bases match TRBD2. The length of the CDR3 is 14 residues. CDR1 and CDR2 (germline): LGHDT, YNNKEL (reference sequence). V was pared by 6 bases and J by 4 bases, with 8 bases of the junction left unmatched. The CDR3 nucleotides read TGTGCCAGCAGACCCGCAGGGAGGGGAGAGACCCAGTACTTC. It encodes CASRPAGRGETQYF.

The V call is TRBV6-5, the J call TRBJ1-6, with 7 bases identical to TRBD1. Germline lookup yields CDR1 MNHEY and CDR2 SVGAGI. The CDR3 runs 13 residues. The ends lost 7 bases at V and 9 bases at J; junction bases unmatched: 6. The CDR3 region is CASIDRAGSPLHF. DNA for the CDR3: TGTGCCAGCATCGACAGGGCGGGTTCACCCCTCCACTTT.

The chain uses TRBV7-2 and TRBJ2-1, with unresolved D. Germline values: CDR1 SGHTA, CDR2 FQGNSA. The germline V and J ends were trimmed by 2 bases and 5 bases, with 4 bases remaining between them. The CDR3 consists of 12 residues. CDR3 coding DNA: TGTGCCAGCAGCTTATTCAACAATGAGCAGTTCTTC. As protein: CASSLFNNEQFF.

The V gene is TRBV3-1 (or the pseudogene TRBV3-2), the J gene TRBJ1-3; D perhaps matches TRBD1 (6 bases). This CDR3 has 16 amino acids. V lost 2 bases to trimming and J lost 1 base, with 12 bases between them. Per the germline V gene, CDR1 is LGHDT and CDR2 is YNNKEL (reference sequence). The DNA for the CDR3 is TGTGCCAGCAGCCAATCCAAAACAGGGTCTGGAAACACCATATATTTT. The encoded protein is CASSQSKTGSGNTIYF.

This clone was counted a few times. CDR3: CASSSFQGGRNTIYF. The CDR3 bases are TGCGCCAGCAGCTCCTTCCAAGGGGGAAGAAACACCATATATTTT. The chain joins TRBV5-1 to TRBJ1-3; possible D gene TRBD1, 6 bases. Trimming shortened V by 3 bases and J by 5 bases, and 15 bases separated the two germline ends. The CDR3 runs to 15 residues. Germline assignment: CDR1 SGHRS and CDR2 YFSETQ.

This clone was recorded a few times. The chain is built from TRBV13 and TRBJ1-2; 8 bases are shared with TRBD1. Looked up from germline, CDR1 is PRHDT and CDR2 is FYEKMQ (reference sequence). V trimming: 4 bases; J trimming: 9 bases; junction bases outside the gene matches: 13. The CDR3 runs 15 residues. CDR3 in amino acids: CASSYTRTGSNSYTF. The CDR3 DNA reads as TGTGCCAGCAGCTACACTAGGACAGGGTCTAATAGCTACACCTTC.

V gene TRBV11-2 combines with J gene TRBJ1-1; TRBD1 is a possible D gene (5 bases). The CDR3 sequence is 15 residues long. Per germline, CDR1 SGHAT and CDR2 FQNNGV. V was pared by 5 bases and J by 4 bases, with 17 bases between. This CDR3 reads CASSPRGGILTEAFF. The CDR3 region has the DNA TGTGCCAGCAGCCCCCGGGGGGGGATCCTCACTGAAGCTTTCTTT. Full variable domain (missing parts from reference TRBV11-2 and TRBJ1-1): EAGVAQSPRYKIIEKRQSVAFWCNPISGHATLYWYQQILGQGPKLLIQFQNNGVVDDSQLPKDRFSAERLKGVDSTLKIQPAKLEDSAVYLCASSPRGGILTEAFFGQGTRLTVV.

On this clone: This CDR3 is also generated by other DNA sequences in the sample. This chain connects TRBV5-1 to TRBJ2-7; perhaps TRBD1 as D (6 bases). The CDR3 runs to 15 residues. Trimming pared 0 bases from V and 4 bases from J, leaving 14 bases between. Germline lookup yields CDR1 SGHRS and CDR2 YFSETQ. The CDR3 coding sequence is TGCGCCAGCAGCTTGGGAGCAGGGGAGAATTACGAGCAGTACTTC. Its translation is CASSLGAGENYEQYF.

This clone was seen more than once but under ten times. The rearrangement links TRBV4-2 to TRBJ2-7; 7 bases are a match to TRBD2. Per the germline V gene, CDR1 is LGHNA and CDR2 is YNFKEQ. With V trimmed by 1 base and J by 3 bases, 6 bases remained unmatched. The CDR3 consists of 15 residues. CDR3 bases: TGTGCCAGCAGCCAAGCTGGACTAGAGGTCTACGAGCAGTACTTC. It translates to CASSQAGLEVYEQYF.

The chain joins TRBV4-3 to TRBJ2-1; maybe TRBD2 (5 bases). The V end lost 0 bases, the J end lost 4 bases, and 13 bases lay between the germline ends. Looked up from germline, CDR1 is LGHNA and CDR2 is YSLEER. CDR3 length: 16 amino acids. The CDR3 reads CASSQEVANVYNEQFF. The CDR3, as DNA: TGCGCCAGCAGCCAAGAAGTAGCGAACGTTTACAATGAGCAGTTCTTC.

The chain links TRBV9 to TRBJ1-1; no definite D call. Germline loops: CDR1 SGDLS, CDR2 YYNGEE. There are 16 residues in the CDR3. Trimming took off 2 bases at V and 1 base at J, with 15 bases between the two ends. CDR3 bases: TGTGCCAGCAGCGTTGCCCCCGATCCGGGGAACACTGAAGCTTTCTTT. As protein: CASSVAPDPGNTEAFF.

The chain is built from TRBV28 and TRBJ2-3; 8 bases agree with TRBD2. CDR1 is MDHEN and CDR2 is SYDVKM in the germline V gene. This CDR3 region has 14 residues. With 3 bases clipped from V and 5 bases from J, the junction kept 4 bases outside the gene matches. The CDR3 here is CASSLEREKDTQYF. The CDR3 nucleotides read TGTGCCAGCAGTTTGGAGCGGGAGAAAGATACGCAGTATTTT.

This clone was found once. This sequence joins TRBV6-2 or TRBV6-3 and TRBJ1-1; 8 positions agree with TRBD1. After removal of 6 bases from V and 0 bases from J, the junction contained 3 bases not matched to a gene. The CDR3 contains 14 residues. Germline V gene lookup returns CDR1 MNHEY and CDR2 SVGEGT. CDR3 coding DNA: TGTGCCAGCAGATACAGGGGGATGAACACTGAAGCTTTCTTT. This gives the protein CASRYRGMNTEAFF.

This chain connects TRBV9 to TRBJ1-2; 7 bases are a match to TRBD1. This CDR3 has 17 residues. Germline V CDR1 and CDR2: SGDLS, YYNGEE. J gave up 7 bases and V 0 bases, and 15 bases lay outside the gene matches. CDR3 sequence (DNA): TGTGCCAGCAGCGTAGGCGATCGGGTCAGGGGGAGCCGTGGCTACACCTTC. Translating it yields CASSVGDRVRGSRGYTF.

The chain links TRBV5-8 to TRBJ2-1; 9 bases fit TRBD2. Germline V CDR1 and CDR2: SGHTS, YDEGEE. V shed 1 base and J 6 bases; nucleotides not matched to a gene: 14. The CDR3 extends over 18 amino acids. Written as DNA, the CDR3 is TGTGCCAGCAGCTTGTTCCTGGGCGGTAGCGGGAGACCCAATGAGCAGTTCTTC. This sequence encodes CASSLFLGGSGRPNEQFF.

This clone appeared once. The chain links TRBV19 to TRBJ1-3; D uncertain. The germline V gene has CDR1 LNHDA and CDR2 SQIVND (reference sequence). V dropped 1 base and J dropped 0 bases, with 7 bases sitting between them. This CDR3 has 15 amino acids. The CDR3 sequence: CASSIGARSGNTIYF. The CDR3, as DNA: TGTGCCAGTAGTATAGGGGCCCGCTCTGGAAACACCATATATTTT.